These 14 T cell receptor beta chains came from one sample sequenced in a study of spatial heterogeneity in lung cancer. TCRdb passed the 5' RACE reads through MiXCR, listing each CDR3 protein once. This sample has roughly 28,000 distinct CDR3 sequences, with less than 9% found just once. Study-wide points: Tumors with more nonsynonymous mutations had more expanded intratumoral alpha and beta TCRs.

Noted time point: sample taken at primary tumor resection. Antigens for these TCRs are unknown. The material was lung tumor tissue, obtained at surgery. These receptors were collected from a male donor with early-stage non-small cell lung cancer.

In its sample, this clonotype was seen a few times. This CDR3 reads CASSLGPRALSTDTQYF. CDR3 DNA: TGCGCCAGCAGCTTGGGCCCCAGAGCTTTAAGCACAGATACGCAGTATTTT. This chain connects TRBV5-1 to TRBJ2-3; no definite D call. From germline, CDR1 is SGHRS and CDR2 YFSETQ. V was clipped by 0 bases and J by 0 bases, with 14 bases between them. This CDR3 region has 17 residues.

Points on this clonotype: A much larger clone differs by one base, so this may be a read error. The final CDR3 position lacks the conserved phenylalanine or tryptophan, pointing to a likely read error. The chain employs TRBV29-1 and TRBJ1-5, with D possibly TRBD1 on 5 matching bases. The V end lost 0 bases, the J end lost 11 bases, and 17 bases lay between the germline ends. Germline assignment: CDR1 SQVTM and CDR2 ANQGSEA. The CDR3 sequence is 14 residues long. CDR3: CSVEESGIGGAQHS. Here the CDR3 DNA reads TGCAGCGTTGAAGAGTCAGGGATCGGGGGGGCCCAGCATTCT.

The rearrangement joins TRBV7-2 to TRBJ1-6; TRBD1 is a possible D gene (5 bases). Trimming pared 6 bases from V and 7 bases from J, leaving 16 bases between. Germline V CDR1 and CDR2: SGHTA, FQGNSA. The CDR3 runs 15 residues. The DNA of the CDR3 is TGTGCCAGCAGTCGAGAAGGGGATCCCAATTCACCCCTCCACTTT. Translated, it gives CASSREGDPNSPLHF.

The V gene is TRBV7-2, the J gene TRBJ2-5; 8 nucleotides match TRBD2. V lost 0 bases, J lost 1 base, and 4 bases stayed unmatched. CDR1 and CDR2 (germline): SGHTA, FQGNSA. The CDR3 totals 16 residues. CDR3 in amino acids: CASSLAFLAGQETQYF. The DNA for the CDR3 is TGTGCCAGCAGCTTAGCGTTCCTAGCGGGCCAAGAGACCCAGTACTTC.

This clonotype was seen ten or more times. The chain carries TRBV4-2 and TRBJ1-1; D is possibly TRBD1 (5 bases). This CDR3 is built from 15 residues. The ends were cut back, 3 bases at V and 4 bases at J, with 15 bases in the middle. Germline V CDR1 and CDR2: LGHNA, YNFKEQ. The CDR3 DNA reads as TGTGCCAGCAGCCAGGGGGGAGGGGAGGGCACTGAAGCTTTCTTT. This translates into CASSQGGGEGTEAFF.

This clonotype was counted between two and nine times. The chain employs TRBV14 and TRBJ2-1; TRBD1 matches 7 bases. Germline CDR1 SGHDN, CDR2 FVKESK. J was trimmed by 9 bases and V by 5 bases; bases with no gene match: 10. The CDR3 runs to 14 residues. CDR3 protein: CASSGVGGAAEQFF. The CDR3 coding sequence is TGTGCCAGCAGCGGCGTAGGGGGCGCGGCTGAGCAGTTCTTC.

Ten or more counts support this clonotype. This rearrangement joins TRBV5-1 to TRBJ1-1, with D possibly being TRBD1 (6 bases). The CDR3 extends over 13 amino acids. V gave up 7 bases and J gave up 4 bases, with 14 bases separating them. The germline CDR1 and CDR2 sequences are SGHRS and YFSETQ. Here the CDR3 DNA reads TGCGCCAGCGGAACAGGGTTCACCACTGAAGCTTTCTTT. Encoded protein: CASGTGFTTEAFF.

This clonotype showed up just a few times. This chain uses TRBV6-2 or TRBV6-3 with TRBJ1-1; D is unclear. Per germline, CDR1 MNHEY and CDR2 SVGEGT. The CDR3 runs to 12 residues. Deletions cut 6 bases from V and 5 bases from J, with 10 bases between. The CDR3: CASRDMWTEAFF. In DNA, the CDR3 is TGTGCCAGCAGGGATATGTGGACTGAAGCTTTCTTT.

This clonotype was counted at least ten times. CDR3 sequence reads: CSGGLAGETQYF. The CDR3 nucleotides read TGCAGCGGGGGACTAGCCGGGGAGACCCAGTACTTC. The chain is built from TRBV29-1 and TRBJ2-5; TRBD2 matches at 9 bases. The V gene end was trimmed by 7 bases and the J gene end by 5 bases; junction bases not matched to a gene: 5. CDR1 SQVTM and CDR2 ANQGSEA come from the germline V gene. This CDR3 contains 12 residues.

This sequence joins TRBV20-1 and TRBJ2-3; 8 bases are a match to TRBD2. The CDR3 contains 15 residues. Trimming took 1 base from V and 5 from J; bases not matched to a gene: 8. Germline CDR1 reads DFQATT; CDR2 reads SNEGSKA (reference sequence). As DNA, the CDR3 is TGCAGTGCTAGAGCTCTGCGGGGGGAAGGAGATACGCAGTATTTT. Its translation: CSARALRGEGDTQYF.

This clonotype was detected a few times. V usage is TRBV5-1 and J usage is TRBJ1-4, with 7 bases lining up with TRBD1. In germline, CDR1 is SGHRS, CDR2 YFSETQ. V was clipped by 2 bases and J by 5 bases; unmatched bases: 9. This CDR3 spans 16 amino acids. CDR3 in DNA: TGCGCCAGCAGCTTAAAATCCGGGACAGCGAATGAAAAACTGTTTTTT. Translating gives CASSLKSGTANEKLFF.

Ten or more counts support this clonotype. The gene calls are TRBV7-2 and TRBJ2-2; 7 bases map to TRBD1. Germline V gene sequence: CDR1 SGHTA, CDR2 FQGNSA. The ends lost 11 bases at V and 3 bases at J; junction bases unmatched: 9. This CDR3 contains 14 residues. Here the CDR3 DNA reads TGTGCCTCCCGACGGGACAGCTACACCGGGGAGCTGTTTTTT. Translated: CASRRDSYTGELFF.

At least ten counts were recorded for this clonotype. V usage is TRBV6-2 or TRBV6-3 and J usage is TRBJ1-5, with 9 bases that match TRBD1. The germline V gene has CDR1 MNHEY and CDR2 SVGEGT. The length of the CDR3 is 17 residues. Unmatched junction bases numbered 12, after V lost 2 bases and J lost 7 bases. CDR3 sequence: CASSYVPGTGFIQPQHF. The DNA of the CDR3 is TGTGCCAGCAGTTACGTCCCCGGGACAGGGTTTATACAGCCCCAGCATTTT.

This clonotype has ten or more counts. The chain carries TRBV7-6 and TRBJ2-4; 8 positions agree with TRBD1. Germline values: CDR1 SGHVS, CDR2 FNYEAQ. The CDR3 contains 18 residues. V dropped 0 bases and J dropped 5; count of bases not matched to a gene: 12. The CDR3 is CASSLAPPTGAVQNIQYF. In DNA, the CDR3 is TGTGCCAGCAGCTTAGCGCCCCCGACAGGGGCCGTACAAAACATTCAGTACTTC.